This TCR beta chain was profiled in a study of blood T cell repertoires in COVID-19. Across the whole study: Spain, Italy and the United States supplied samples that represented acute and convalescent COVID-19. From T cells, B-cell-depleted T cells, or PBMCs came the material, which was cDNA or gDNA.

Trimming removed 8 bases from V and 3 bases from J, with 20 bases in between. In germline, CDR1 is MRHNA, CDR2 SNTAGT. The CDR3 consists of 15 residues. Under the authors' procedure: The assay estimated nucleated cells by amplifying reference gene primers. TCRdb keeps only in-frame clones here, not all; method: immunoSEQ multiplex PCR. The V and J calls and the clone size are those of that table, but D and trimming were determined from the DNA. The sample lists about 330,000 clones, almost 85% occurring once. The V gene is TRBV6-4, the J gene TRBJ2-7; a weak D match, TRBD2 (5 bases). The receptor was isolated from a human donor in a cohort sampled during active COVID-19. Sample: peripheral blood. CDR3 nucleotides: TGTGCCAGCGCACTAGAACACGGATCCATCTACGAGCAGTACTTC. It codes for CASALEHGSIYEQYF.